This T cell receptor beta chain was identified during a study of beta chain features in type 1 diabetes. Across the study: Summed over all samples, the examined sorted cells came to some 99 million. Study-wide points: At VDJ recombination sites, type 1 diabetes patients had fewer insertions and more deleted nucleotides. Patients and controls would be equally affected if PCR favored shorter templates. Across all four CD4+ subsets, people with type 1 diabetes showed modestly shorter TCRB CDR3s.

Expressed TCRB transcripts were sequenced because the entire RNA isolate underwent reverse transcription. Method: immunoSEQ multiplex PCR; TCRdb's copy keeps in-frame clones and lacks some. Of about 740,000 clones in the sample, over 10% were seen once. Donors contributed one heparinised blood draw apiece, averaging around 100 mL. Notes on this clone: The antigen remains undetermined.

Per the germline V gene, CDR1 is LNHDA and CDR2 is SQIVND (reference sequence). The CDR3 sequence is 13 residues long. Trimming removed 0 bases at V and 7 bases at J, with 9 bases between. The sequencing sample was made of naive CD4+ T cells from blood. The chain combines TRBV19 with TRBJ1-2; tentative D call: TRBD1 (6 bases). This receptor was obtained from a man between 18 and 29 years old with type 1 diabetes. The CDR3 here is CASSIEGGSGYTF. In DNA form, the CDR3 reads TGTGCCAGTAGTATAGAAGGGGGATCTGGCTACACCTTC.